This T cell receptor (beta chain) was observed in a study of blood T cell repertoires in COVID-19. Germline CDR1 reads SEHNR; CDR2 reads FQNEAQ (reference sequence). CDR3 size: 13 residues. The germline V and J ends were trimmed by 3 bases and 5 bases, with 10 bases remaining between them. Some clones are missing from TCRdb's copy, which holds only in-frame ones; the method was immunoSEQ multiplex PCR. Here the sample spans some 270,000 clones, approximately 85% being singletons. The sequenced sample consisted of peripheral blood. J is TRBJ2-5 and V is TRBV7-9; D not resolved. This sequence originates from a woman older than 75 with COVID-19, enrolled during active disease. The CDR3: CASSFGLRETQYF. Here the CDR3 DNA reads TGTGCCAGCAGCTTTGGGCTCAGGGAGACCCAGTACTTC.